Sequencing of this T cell receptor beta chain was carried out in a study of identical twins. This clonotype was detected only a few times. A single record per CDR3 protein comes from TCRdb applying MiXCR to the 5' RACE reads. The sample lists 450,000 or so distinct CDR3 sequences, about 14% occurring once. These same data were also listed under a study on yellow fever vaccine responses in identical twins.

The sample was CD4+ T cells sorted from blood. The TCR sequence derives from a young woman in good health.

As DNA, the CDR3 is TGTGCCAGCAGTTTGTTTGGCTATACGCAGTATTTT. This gives the protein CASSLFGYTQYF. The chain has TRBV28 and TRBJ2-3; D is uncertain. Per the germline V gene, CDR1 is MDHEN and CDR2 is SYDVKM. The CDR3 covers 12 residues. V was trimmed by 3 bases and J by 7 bases, leaving 8 bases between them.